The sequence of this T cell receptor beta chain was determined in a study of blood T cell repertoires in COVID-19. The overall study: COVID-19 samples, acute and convalescent, were from the United States, Italy and Spain. PBMCs, B-cell-depleted T cells, or T cells were the source of the cDNA or gDNA that made up the material.

The germline gives CDR1 SGHTA, CDR2 FQGNSA. This CDR3 has 15 residues. The V segment lost 3 bases and the J segment 7 bases; nucleotides outside the gene matches: 8. In the source study's methods: Estimation of nucleated cell counts was performed using reference gene primer amplification. TCRdb's table, derived via immunoSEQ multiplex PCR, lists solely in-frame clones and lacks some. D and trimming were read from the DNA, whereas the V and J calls and clone size are those reported in that table. This table has about 46,000 clones, 70% to 90% appearing once. This sequence was found in a human donor in a cohort sampled during active COVID-19. The donor label of this sample is uncertain. The source material was peripheral blood. V usage is TRBV7-2 and J usage is TRBJ2-5; TRBD1 matches at 10 bases. CDR3 region: CASSFRQGATRTQYF. CDR3 nucleotide sequence: TGTGCCAGCAGCTTCAGACAGGGGGCCACCCGGACCCAGTACTTC.